These 27 T cell receptor beta chains were sequenced from one sample in a study of somatic mutations in cytotoxic T cells in rheumatoid arthritis. Profiled with immunoSEQ multiplex PCR; TCRdb holds only in-frame clones, not every one. The sample has 15,000 to 20,000 clones, over 70% seen once. Material for sequencing was CD8+ T cells sorted from blood. These TCRs come from a man aged 60-69 years in good health.

J is TRBJ2-3 and V is TRBV11-2; no reliable D call. Germline CDR1 and CDR2: SGHAT and FQNNGV. The V and J ends lost 3 bases and 6 bases respectively, with 7 bases between them. This CDR3 is built from 12 residues. This CDR3 is CASSFDSDTQYF. For the CDR3, the DNA is TGTGCCAGCAGCTTCGACTCTGATACGCAGTATTTT.

The rearrangement joins TRBV5-6 to TRBJ2-5; 11 bases are a match to TRBD2. This CDR3 spans 15 amino acids. The V segment lost 2 bases and the J segment 4 bases; nucleotides outside the gene matches: 4. Per germline, CDR1 SGHDT and CDR2 YYEEEE. CDR3 protein: CASSFPSGRRETQYF. As DNA, the CDR3 is TGTGCCAGCAGCTTTCCTAGCGGGAGGCGAGAGACCCAGTACTTC.

This clone has a single count. The V gene is TRBV5-6, the J gene TRBJ2-7; D possibly corresponds to TRBD2 (5 bases). CDR1 and CDR2 from the germline V gene are SGHDT and YYEEEE. Trimming removed 3 bases from V and 1 base from J, with 11 bases in between. This CDR3 contains 14 residues. The CDR3 loop reads CASSSLLVSYEQYF. The CDR3 DNA follows: TGTGCCAGCAGCTCCCTACTAGTTTCCTACGAGCAGTACTTC.

V gene TRBV7-9 combines with J gene TRBJ2-7; 11 bases are shared with TRBD2. The CDR3 extends over 16 amino acids. The V and J ends lost 5 bases and 2 bases, in that order; junction bases with no gene match: 8. Germline CDR1 is SEHNR and CDR2 is FQNEAQ (reference sequence). The DNA for the CDR3 is TGTGCCAGCAGCCCCAGGACTAGCGGGCCAACCTACGAGCAGTACTTC. Protein: CASSPRTSGPTYEQYF.

V and J are TRBV7-9 and TRBJ2-5, with D tentatively TRBD1 (5 bases). Germline V lookup: CDR1 SEHNR, CDR2 FQNEAQ (reference sequence). V was clipped by 4 bases and J by 3 bases, with 9 bases between them. The CDR3 runs to 13 residues. CDR3 nucleotides: TGTGCCAGCAGCTCTTCAGGGAAAGAGACCCAGTACTTC. It encodes CASSSSGKETQYF.

The chain employs TRBV27 and TRBJ1-6; D is ambiguous. The CDR3 spans 14 residues. Germline V gene sequence: CDR1 MNHEY, CDR2 SMNVEV (reference sequence). Trimming stripped 5 bases from V and 4 bases from J, with 9 bases between. CDR3 nucleotides: TGTGCCAGCAGTCCCCTCGGGTATAATTCACCCCTCCACTTT. Its translation is CASSPLGYNSPLHF.

V usage is TRBV11-2 and J usage is TRBJ1-6; possibly TRBD1 for D (5 bases). The CDR3 loop spans 16 amino acids. Germline V lookup: CDR1 SGHAT, CDR2 FQNNGV. V shed 1 base and J shed 0 bases, with 7 bases lying between them. CDR3 bases: TGTGCCAGCAGCTTAGGGGGACTCTCCTATAATTCACCCCTCCACTTT. It yields the protein CASSLGGLSYNSPLHF.

Written as DNA, the CDR3 is TGTGCCAGCAGCCAGAGCGGTTACTCCTACGAGCAGTACTTC. Its translation: CASSQSGYSYEQYF. The chain uses TRBV5-6 and TRBJ2-7; possibly TRBD2 for D (5 bases). Germline V gene lookup returns CDR1 SGHDT and CDR2 YYEEEE. Between the trimmed V and J ends, which lost 4 bases and 0 bases, there was a span of 11 bases. The CDR3 has 14 amino acids.

The chain recombines TRBV19 with TRBJ1-2, with 7 bases fitting TRBD1. Germline lookup yields CDR1 LNHDA and CDR2 SQIVND (reference sequence). J lost 4 bases, V lost 6 bases, and 11 bases had no gene match. The CDR3 contains 15 residues. In DNA, the CDR3 is TGTGCCAGTAGCCCCGCGGCAGGGGGGACCTATGGCTACACCTTC. This gives the protein CASSPAAGGTYGYTF.

The gene calls are TRBV19 and TRBJ2-7, with TRBD2 matching 8 bases. This CDR3 comprises 14 residues. In germline, CDR1 is LNHDA, CDR2 SQIVND (reference sequence). Trimming cost V 3 bases and J 1 base; bases outside gene matches: 2. The CDR3 protein is CASSMGLDSYEQYF. The CDR3 DNA reads TGTGCCAGTAGTATGGGACTAGATTCCTACGAGCAGTACTTC.

This chain connects TRBV6-6 to TRBJ2-5; a weak D match, TRBD2 (5 bases). Per germline, CDR1 MNHNY and CDR2 SVGAGI (reference sequence). The CDR3 length is 15 residues. The V and J ends lost 0 bases and 5 bases respectively, with 13 bases between them. CDR3 in amino acids: CASSYSELVRETQYF. The DNA for the CDR3 is TGTGCCAGCAGTTACTCCGAACTAGTGCGGGAGACCCAGTACTTC.

Points on this clone: Other DNA variants within this sample encode the same CDR3. The CDR3 here is CASSGTSSYEQYF. CDR3 DNA: TGTGCCAGCAGTGGGACAAGCTCCTACGAGCAGTACTTC. The rearrangement links TRBV6-1 to TRBJ2-7; D perhaps matches TRBD1 (5 bases). Germline CDR1 and CDR2: MNHNS and SASEGT. The CDR3 loop spans 13 amino acids. Trimming cost V 4 bases and J 0 bases, with 7 bases left between them.

The chain links TRBV7-9 to TRBJ2-7; possible D gene TRBD2, 6 bases. The length of the CDR3 is 15 residues. V was shortened by 5 bases and J by 4 bases, with 18 bases between the two germline ends. Germline V lookup: CDR1 SEHNR, CDR2 FQNEAQ (reference sequence). The CDR3 here is CASSPLGGGSYEQYF. The DNA for the CDR3 is TGTGCCAGCAGCCCCTTGGGGGGAGGATCGTACGAGCAGTACTTC.

This chain connects TRBV6-4 to TRBJ2-1; 11 bases align to TRBD2. The germline CDR1 and CDR2 sequences are MRHNA and SNTAGT. The ends lost 4 bases at V and 7 bases at J; junction bases unmatched: 0. The CDR3 has 13 residues. The CDR3 region has the DNA TGTGCCAGCAGTGGACTAGCGGGGAATGAGCAGTTCTTC. Translating gives CASSGLAGNEQFF.

This clone was detected a few times. CDR3 sequence (DNA): TGTGCCAGCAGCTACCGACAGGGAGATGAAGCTTTCTTT. As protein: CASSYRQGDEAFF. This chain links TRBV25-1 with TRBJ1-1; TRBD1 aligns across 7 bases. CDR3 length: 13 residues. Germline V gives CDR1 MGHDK, CDR2 SYGVNS. V lost 6 bases and J lost 7; bases outside the gene matches: 8. The variable domain in full, with the rest retrieved from reference TRBV25-1 and TRBJ1-1, is EADIYQTPRYLVIGTGKKITLECSQTMGHDKMYWYQQDPGMELHLIHYSYGVNSTEKGDLSSESTVSRIRTEHFPLTLESARPSHTSQYLCASSYRQGDEAFFGQGTRLTVV.

The rearrangement joins TRBV29-1 to TRBJ2-1; 7 bases are a match to TRBD2. Trimming took 7 bases from V and 2 from J; bases not matched to a gene: 11. Germline V gene lookup returns CDR1 SQVTM and CDR2 ANQGSEA. This CDR3 comprises 15 residues. CDR3 residues: CSARGAGDPYNEQFF. CDR3 sequence (DNA): TGCAGCGCCCGAGGTGCGGGGGATCCCTACAATGAGCAGTTCTTC.

This chain joins TRBV5-1 and TRBJ2-7, with D tentatively TRBD1 (5 bases). Trimming left V 3 bases short and J 0 bases short, with 13 bases between. Germline V gene data show CDR1 as SGHRS and CDR2 as YFSETQ. CDR3 length: 15 residues. CDR3 residues: CASSWTPASSYEQYF. DNA of the CDR3: TGCGCCAGCAGCTGGACACCGGCCAGCTCCTACGAGCAGTACTTC.

The chain carries TRBV19 and TRBJ2-7; a possible D gene is TRBD1 (6 bases). There are 13 residues in the CDR3. From germline, CDR1 is LNHDA and CDR2 SQIVND (reference sequence). V dropped 3 bases and J dropped 2 bases, with 8 bases sitting between them. The CDR3 spells CASSMQGPYEQYF. The CDR3 DNA sequence: TGTGCCAGTAGTATGCAGGGGCCCTACGAGCAGTACTTC.

V gene TRBV19 combines with J gene TRBJ2-1; TRBD2 aligns across 13 bases. CDR1 LNHDA and CDR2 SQIVND come from the germline V gene (reference sequence). This CDR3 spans 15 amino acids. V lost 6 bases, J lost 4 bases, and 3 bases stayed unmatched. The CDR3 region is CASRGTSGVYNEQFF. CDR3 in DNA: TGTGCCAGTAGAGGGACTAGCGGGGTATACAATGAGCAGTTCTTC. Combining the CDR3 with reference TRBV19 and TRBJ2-1 gives the whole variable domain DGGITQSPKYLFRKEGQNVTLSCEQNLNHDAMYWYRQDPGQGLRLIYYSQIVNDFQKGDIAEGYSVSREKKESFPLTVTSAQKNPTAFYLCASRGTSGVYNEQFFGPGTRLTVL.

This clone was found a few times. The rearrangement uses TRBV4-1 and TRBJ2-7; possibly TRBD2 for D (5 bases). The CDR3 sequence is 14 residues long. V lost 4 bases, J lost 4 bases, and 14 bases lay in between. The germline V gene encodes CDR1 MGHRA and CDR2 YSYEKL. For the CDR3, the DNA is TGCGCCAGCAGCCCCGGGATCCCATCTTACGAGCAGTACTTC. Protein sequence: CASSPGIPSYEQYF.

The chain uses TRBV6-6 and TRBJ2-7; a weak D match, TRBD2 (5 bases). Between the trimmed V and J ends, which lost 8 bases and 7 bases, there was a span of 18 bases. CDR1 is MNHNY and CDR2 is SVGAGI in the germline V gene (reference sequence). The CDR3 is made up of 13 amino acids. CDR3 region: CASLVWATGEQYF. Written as DNA, the CDR3 is TGTGCCAGCCTAGTTTGGGCGACGGGGGAGCAGTACTTC.

This rearrangement joins TRBV5-6 to TRBJ2-7; 7 nucleotides align to TRBD2. The CDR3 extends over 12 amino acids. V gave up 4 bases and J gave up 4 bases; unmatched junction bases: 2. The V gene's germline CDR1 is SGHDT and CDR2 YYEEEE. Here the CDR3 DNA reads TGTGCCAGCAGCGGGGGGGGGTACGAGCAGTACTTC. It yields the protein CASSGGGYEQYF. The full variable domain, completed using reference TRBV5-6 and TRBJ2-7, is DAGVTQSPTHLIKTRGQQVTLRCSPKSGHDTVSWYQQALGQGPQFIFQYYEEEERQRGNFPDRFSGHQFPNYSSELNVNALLLGDSALYLCASSGGGYEQYFGPGTRLTVT.

This chain joins TRBV10-2 and TRBJ2-3, with D possibly TRBD1 on 6 matching bases. V was trimmed by 10 bases and J by 3 bases, leaving 17 bases between them. The germline V gene encodes CDR1 WSHSY and CDR2 SAAADI. The CDR3 is 14 residues long. The CDR3 loop is CATTPGVATDTQYF. The CDR3 coding sequence is TGCGCCACCACCCCAGGGGTAGCAACAGATACGCAGTATTTT.

In DNA form, the CDR3 reads TGTGCCAGCAGTTACCAGGGGAGGGTTGTAGAAGAGCAGTACTTC. Translation gives CASSYQGRVVEEQYF. This chain uses TRBV6-6 with TRBJ2-7; possible D gene TRBD2, 7 bases. Trimming stripped 2 bases from V and 7 bases from J, with 18 bases between. The CDR3 loop spans 15 amino acids. The V gene's germline CDR1 is MNHNY and CDR2 SVGAGI (reference sequence).

This chain links TRBV27 with TRBJ1-2; 9 bases are shared with TRBD1. V was clipped by 1 base and J by 7 bases; unmatched bases: 10. In germline, CDR1 is MNHEY, CDR2 SMNVEV (reference sequence). CDR3 length: 16 residues. The CDR3 coding sequence is TGTGCCAGCAGTTTATACCCCACAGGGGGCGAGTTTGGCTACACCTTC. Translated, it gives CASSLYPTGGEFGYTF.

The genes are TRBV11-2 and TRBJ2-1, with TRBD1 matching over 7 bases. The CDR3 is 11 amino acids. Germline values: CDR1 SGHAT, CDR2 FQNNGV. V gave up 11 bases and J gave up 4 bases; unmatched junction bases: 2. The CDR3 here is CADRAYNEQFF. The DNA for the CDR3 is TGTGCCGACAGGGCATACAATGAGCAGTTCTTC.

The V gene is TRBV5-1, the J gene TRBJ1-1; 9 bases are shared with TRBD1. The CDR3 has 14 amino acids. Unmatched junction bases numbered 2, after V lost 1 base and J lost 4 bases. Germline values: CDR1 SGHRS, CDR2 YFSETQ. This CDR3 is CASSLRTGVTEAFF. Here the CDR3 DNA reads TGCGCCAGCAGCTTGAGGACAGGGGTCACTGAAGCTTTCTTT.